A selection of T cell receptor beta chains follows, all from one sample in a study of blood T cells in healthy people across ages. In TCRdb, the 5' RACE reads were re-called with MiXCR into one record per CDR3 protein. Found here are roughly 800,000 distinct CDR3 sequences, 58% of them singletons; the top ten hold approximately 23%. The sample comprised blood. These TCRs come from a man aged 30 to 39 in good health. Each CDR3 is given with its conserved first and last residue.

cdr3_aa: CASSLGPQDTQYF
v_call: TRBV7-2

cdr3_aa: CASSTGQSEQYF
v_call: TRBV10-2

cdr3_aa: CSVIGTVPSYEQYF
v_call: TRBV29-1

cdr3_aa: CASSGGHSLNYGYTF
v_call: TRBV5-6

cdr3_aa: CSVVPTAGGYSYNEQFF
v_call: TRBV29-1

cdr3_aa: CASSQTVRGLPYEQYF
v_call: TRBV19

cdr3_aa: CASSFGQDNGEQYF
v_call: TRBV5-1

cdr3_aa: CASRDSNTEAFF
v_call: TRBV10-2

cdr3_aa: CASSLGLDSSYEQYF
v_call: TRBV5-1

cdr3_aa: CASSQPGQHYGYTF
v_call: TRBV7-9

cdr3_aa: CAVAPGTGGSRETQYF
v_call: TRBV10-3

cdr3_aa: CASSYSNTNEKLFF
v_call: TRBV6-5

cdr3_aa: CASSSEGTNEKLFF
v_call: TRBV18

cdr3_aa: CASSPADRVFGKQYF
v_call: TRBV18

cdr3_aa: CSARVGLAGAIAKNIQYF
v_call: TRBV20-1

cdr3_aa: CASSKGGLGPPYTGELFF
v_call: TRBV21-1

cdr3_aa: CASSPQRSTDTQYF
v_call: TRBV18

cdr3_aa: CASSQGLAGGWEQYF
v_call: TRBV4-3

cdr3_aa: CSASHGLLSDTQYF
v_call: TRBV20-1

cdr3_aa: CSAIGTSLNEQFF
v_call: TRBV20-1

cdr3_aa: CAIRPQGADSSEQYF
v_call: TRBV10-3

cdr3_aa: CASSSGTSGRARAKNIQYF
v_call: TRBV27

cdr3_aa: CAWSAGYGAEAFF
v_call: TRBV30

cdr3_aa: CASSYSGGASYGYTF
v_call: TRBV6-5

cdr3_aa: CSVEEGGPRNEQFF
v_call: TRBV29-1

cdr3_aa: CASSPSRVQYF
v_call: TRBV7-8

cdr3_aa: CASSQDGGRRDEAFF
v_call: TRBV4-2

cdr3_aa: CASSPPHNEQFF
v_call: TRBV28

cdr3_aa: CSVERRSYDEQFF
v_call: TRBV29-1

cdr3_aa: CASSQGRVGYNEQFF
v_call: TRBV16

cdr3_aa: CASSQETPIHRDSLYNEQFF
v_call: TRBV4-3

cdr3_aa: CASSFPLAGVLLDTQYF
v_call: TRBV12-3/TRBV12-4

cdr3_aa: CASSPRGHIGNEQFF
v_call: TRBV28

cdr3_aa: CASSRRTGEKLFF
v_call: TRBV9

cdr3_aa: CSAKTLIPTDGYTDTQYF
v_call: TRBV20-1

cdr3_aa: CASKGDLLGYGYTF
v_call: TRBV10-2

cdr3_aa: CASSLMGGNYEQYF
v_call: TRBV7-8

cdr3_aa: CASSLVISSDGYTF
v_call: TRBV5-1

cdr3_aa: CASSLEIAGDTGELFF
v_call: TRBV11-1

cdr3_aa: CASSLSASGGNEQYF
v_call: TRBV5-1

cdr3_aa: CASSYARRGGYEQYF
v_call: TRBV6-5

cdr3_aa: CASSFGAGIREQFF
v_call: TRBV7-3

cdr3_aa: CASSQDQSLAGTGELFF
v_call: TRBV4-3

cdr3_aa: CSARGPLGGWLDTQYF
v_call: TRBV20-1

cdr3_aa: CASSVYGTGPYNEQYF
v_call: TRBV9

cdr3_aa: CASSQLGGDEQFF
v_call: TRBV4-3

cdr3_aa: CASSHAGTGRGNTEAFF
v_call: TRBV28

cdr3_aa: CASSQGRTVNTNEQYF
v_call: TRBV5-1

cdr3_aa: CASSPRAANQPQHF
v_call: TRBV28

cdr3_aa: CASSQDWAANTQYF
v_call: TRBV3-1

cdr3_aa: CASSHGSYNEQFF
v_call: TRBV27

cdr3_aa: CSVDIVRTEQFF
v_call: TRBV29-1

cdr3_aa: CSLRNPGTGSYNEQFF
v_call: TRBV20-1

cdr3_aa: CSAPGVGGTNCGYTF
v_call: TRBV20-1

cdr3_aa: CATSRRGQGYEQYF
v_call: TRBV15

cdr3_aa: CASQRGTGLEQYF
v_call: TRBV2

cdr3_aa: CASSYSLAGNEQFF
v_call: TRBV6-5

cdr3_aa: CSVDNRGDGYTF
v_call: TRBV29-1

cdr3_aa: CAISPRLGPYEQYF
v_call: TRBV10-3